The next 22 T cell receptor beta chains were all read from a single sample in a study of blood T cells in healthy people across ages. PCR was performed a second time for about 7 to 12 cycles using a sample-barcoded 5' primer and a J-beta primer mix. In TCRdb, the 5' RACE reads were re-called with MiXCR into one record per CDR3 protein. This table has fewer than 900,000 distinct CDR3 sequences, 45% to 50% appearing once. Sequenced material: blood. All receptors come from a woman in her fifties or sixties in good health.

This clonotype was seen only a few times. This chain connects TRBV4-2 to TRBJ2-7; 7 bases line up with TRBD2. J was trimmed by 5 bases and V by 0 bases; bases with no gene match: 10. Germline-derived CDR1 and CDR2 are LGHNA and YNFKEQ. The CDR3 extends over 16 amino acids. This chain's CDR3 is CASSQDQGGRVHEQYF. The CDR3 nucleotides read TGTGCCAGCAGCCAAGATCAGGGCGGGAGAGTCCACGAGCAGTACTTC.

The rearrangement joins TRBV25-1 to TRBJ2-7; 9 bases agree with TRBD1. CDR1 and CDR2 (germline): MGHDK, SYGVNS. With 1 base clipped from V and 5 bases from J, the junction kept 6 bases outside the gene matches. CDR3 length: 15 amino acids. CDR3: CASSELGQGWNEQYF. CDR3 in DNA: TGTGCCAGCAGTGAATTGGGACAGGGATGGAACGAGCAGTACTTC.

This chain joins TRBV5-6 and TRBJ1-1, with D uncertain. Per germline, CDR1 SGHDT and CDR2 YYEEEE. V dropped 1 base and J dropped 5 bases, with 9 bases sitting between them. CDR3 length equals 13 residues. The CDR3 loop reads CASSLSSGTEAFF. DNA of the CDR3: TGTGCCAGCAGCTTGTCGTCCGGAACTGAAGCTTTCTTT.

The chain has TRBV7-9 and TRBJ2-1, with D perhaps TRBD2 (6 bases). CDR3 length: 13 amino acids. V lost 1 base, J lost 13 bases, and 14 bases lay in between. CDR1 and CDR2 (germline): SEHNR, FQNEAQ (reference sequence). The CDR3 DNA reads as TGTGCCAGCAGCTTAGGGACCGCGGGACTTCAGTTCTTC. Protein product: CASSLGTAGLQFF.

As to this clonotype: Relative to the germline gene, one junction end is altered; a read error may explain this. V is TRBV28 and J is TRBJ2-7; 10 positions match TRBD2. This CDR3 has 15 residues. Germline lookup yields CDR1 MDHEN and CDR2 SYDVKM. The CDR3 protein is CANSTSGDSSYEQYF. The DNA for the CDR3 is TGTGCCAACAGTACTAGCGGGGATAGCTCCTACGAGCAGTACTTC.

This chain joins TRBV27 and TRBJ1-4, with 7 bases identical to TRBD1. This CDR3 is 15 amino acids long. CDR1 MNHEY and CDR2 SMNVEV come from the germline V gene (reference sequence). V lost 3 bases and J lost 7; bases outside the gene matches: 8. The CDR3 DNA sequence: TGTGCCAGCAGTTTGCTCCCGGGACAGCTTGAAAAACTGTTTTTT. Its translation is CASSLLPGQLEKLFF.

The V gene is TRBV15, the J gene TRBJ2-7, with D tentatively TRBD1 or TRBD2 (5 bases each). Per the germline V gene, CDR1 is LNHNV and CDR2 is YYDKDF (reference sequence). The V end lost 0 bases, the J end lost 2 bases, and 11 bases lay between the germline ends. The CDR3 has 15 amino acids. The CDR3 spells CATSRDRDGTYEQYF. CDR3 nucleotides: TGTGCCACCAGCAGAGACAGGGACGGGACCTACGAGCAGTACTTC.

The chain uses TRBV29-1 and TRBJ2-3, with D hard to call. V lost 5 bases and J lost 0, with 9 bases in between. This CDR3 is 13 amino acids long. Germline V gene sequence: CDR1 SQVTM, CDR2 ANQGSEA. CDR3 sequence reads: CSVYSTSTDTQYF. The CDR3 DNA is TGCAGCGTTTACAGTACTAGCACAGATACGCAGTATTTT.

CDR3 amino acids: CSARERQANTEAFF. The CDR3 DNA reads as TGCAGTGCTAGAGAGAGACAGGCGAACACTGAAGCTTTCTTT. V and J are TRBV20-1 and TRBJ1-1; D may be TRBD1 (6 bases). The germline V gene encodes CDR1 DFQATT and CDR2 SNEGSKA (reference sequence). This CDR3 has 14 residues. V lost 0 bases and J 1 base, leaving 9 bases between the germline ends.

The J gene is TRBJ2-6, the V gene TRBV5-1; D is unclear. This CDR3 spans 15 amino acids. The germline V gene has CDR1 SGHRS and CDR2 YFSETQ. V was trimmed by 4 bases and J by 1 base, leaving 9 bases between them. The CDR3, as DNA: TGCGCCAGCAGCCCTAGTACTTCTGGGGCCAACGTCCTGACTTTC. It encodes CASSPSTSGANVLTF. Filled out from reference TRBV5-1 and TRBJ2-6, the complete variable domain reads KAGVTQTPRYLIKTRGQQVTLSCSPISGHRSVSWYQQTPGQGLQFLFEYFSETQRNKGNFPGRFSGRQFSNSRSEMNVSTLELGDSALYLCASSPSTSGANVLTFGAGSRLTVL.

The chain carries TRBV6-6 and TRBJ2-1, with 7 positions matching TRBD2. CDR3 length equals 11 residues. Germline V lookup: CDR1 MNHNY, CDR2 SVGAGI (reference sequence). Germline trimming cut 2 bases from V and 15 bases from J; bases unmatched to any gene: 4. The CDR3 spells CASSYGRGPFF. The CDR3 nucleotides are TGTGCCAGCAGTTACGGGAGGGGCCCGTTCTTC.

This clonotype was observed many times. The rearrangement uses TRBV12-3 or TRBV12-4 and TRBJ2-1; D is unresolved. The CDR3 sequence is 12 residues long. Trimming removed 5 bases from V and 11 bases from J, with 13 bases in between. The CDR3: CASSNNLKQQFF. The CDR3 DNA sequence: TGTGCCAGCAGTAATAATCTTAAGCAGCAGTTCTTC.

V and J are TRBV4-3 and TRBJ1-3; D is perhaps TRBD1 (6 bases). There are 16 residues in the CDR3. Germline assignment: CDR1 LGHNA and CDR2 YSLEER. Trimming pared 0 bases from V and 0 bases from J, leaving 9 bases between. The DNA of the CDR3 is TGCGCCAGCAGCCAAGATCGGGGGGCCTCTGGAAACACCATATATTTT. Translation: CASSQDRGASGNTIYF.

This CDR3 is CSAQSFSSAEQETQYF. The DNA for the CDR3 is TGCAGTGCTCAGAGCTTCTCTAGCGCTGAGCAAGAGACCCAGTACTTC. This rearrangement joins TRBV20-1 to TRBJ2-5; possible D gene TRBD2, 6 bases. From germline, CDR1 is DFQATT and CDR2 SNEGSKA (reference sequence). The CDR3 covers 16 residues. V was shortened by 5 bases and J by 2 bases, with 21 bases between the two germline ends.

The genes are TRBV4-3 and TRBJ1-4, with unresolved D. Trimming stripped 1 base from V and 5 bases from J, with 8 bases between. The CDR3 covers 14 residues. Germline V gives CDR1 LGHNA, CDR2 YSLEER. This CDR3 is CASSQVPGNEKLFF. The DNA of the CDR3 is TGCGCCAGCAGCCAAGTCCCAGGAAATGAAAAACTGTTTTTT.

The V and J genes are TRBV7-2 and TRBJ2-1; 8 bases are a match to TRBD2. The J call is uncertain, as TRBJ2-7 better fits the DNA end. Germline V gene lookup returns CDR1 SGHTA and CDR2 FQGNSA. The CDR3 is 15 residues long. Here the CDR3 DNA reads TGTGCCAGCAGCTCAAGTATAGCGGGATACAATGAGCAGTACTTC. It encodes CASSSSIAGYNEQYF.

The chain uses TRBV11-3 and TRBJ1-1, with a weak D call TRBD1 (5 bases). With 0 bases removed from V and 8 bases from J, the gap between germline ends came to 10 bases. The CDR3 spans 13 residues. CDR1 is SGHNT and CDR2 is YENEEA in the germline V gene. The CDR3 DNA sequence: TGTGCCAGCAGCTTAGACCAGAACAGGGAAGCTTTCTTT. Protein: CASSLDQNREAFF.

This clonotype was seen only a few times. The chain carries TRBV7-3 and TRBJ2-3, with D uncertain. CDR1 is SGHTA, CDR2 FQGTGA, per germline. The length of the CDR3 is 13 residues. Trimming left V 2 bases short and J 2 bases short, with 5 bases between. The CDR3 sequence is CASSLLFTDTQYF. The CDR3 nucleotides are TGTGCCAGCAGCTTACTCTTCACAGATACGCAGTATTTT.

The chain recombines TRBV7-3 with TRBJ1-1; possible D gene TRBD1, 6 bases. V was cut by 2 bases and J by 4 bases, with 11 bases left in between. The length of the CDR3 is 14 residues. Per germline, CDR1 SGHTA and CDR2 FQGTGA. The CDR3 sequence is CASSLGGARTEAFF. The CDR3 coding sequence is TGTGCCAGCAGCTTAGGGGGGGCGCGCACTGAAGCTTTCTTT.

The chain recombines TRBV28 with TRBJ2-5; D remains ambiguous. This CDR3 is 13 amino acids long. V dropped 6 bases and J dropped 1 base, with 9 bases sitting between them. The germline V gene encodes CDR1 MDHEN and CDR2 SYDVKM. The CDR3 DNA is TGTGCCAGCAGCTTCGTGGCCCAAGAGACCCAGTACTTC. Translated, it gives CASSFVAQETQYF. The full variable domain, in which reference TRBV28 and TRBJ2-5 provide the parts outside the CDR3, is DVKVTQSSRYLVKRTGEKVFLECVQDMDHENMFWYRQDPGLGLRLIYFSYDVKMKEKGDIPEGYSVSREKKERFSLILESASTNQTSMYLCASSFVAQETQYFGPGTRLLVL.

This clonotype was counted only a few times. The chain links TRBV5-1 to TRBJ1-2, with D hard to call. Looked up from germline, CDR1 is SGHRS and CDR2 is YFSETQ. The CDR3 totals 15 residues. V was cut by 4 bases and J by 2 bases, with 15 bases left in between. For the CDR3, the DNA is TGCGCCAGCAGCCTTGGTCGAGGGCTCAACTATGGCTACACCTTC. Its protein is CASSLGRGLNYGYTF.

The chain recombines TRBV6-2 or TRBV6-3 with TRBJ2-7; 9 bases fit TRBD2. Germline V gene lookup returns CDR1 MNHEY and CDR2 SVGEGT. There are 15 residues in the CDR3. Trimming took 4 bases from V and 1 from J; bases not matched to a gene: 5. CDR3 in DNA: TGTGCCAGCAGTTCTCTAGCGGGGAGGTCCTACGAGCAGTACTTC. Translating gives CASSSLAGRSYEQYF.